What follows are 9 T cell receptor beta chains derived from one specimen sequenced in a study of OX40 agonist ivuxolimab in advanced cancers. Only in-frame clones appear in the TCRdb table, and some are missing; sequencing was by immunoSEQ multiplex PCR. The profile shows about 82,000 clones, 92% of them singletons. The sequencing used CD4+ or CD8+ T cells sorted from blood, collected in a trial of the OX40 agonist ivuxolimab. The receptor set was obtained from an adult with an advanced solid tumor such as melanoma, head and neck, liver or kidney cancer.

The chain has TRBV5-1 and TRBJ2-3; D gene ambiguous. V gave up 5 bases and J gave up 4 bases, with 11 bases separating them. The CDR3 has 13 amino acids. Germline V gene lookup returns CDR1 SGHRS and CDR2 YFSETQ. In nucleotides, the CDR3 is TGCGCCAGCAGTCGTAGCACCTCAGATACGCAGTATTTT. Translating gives CASSRSTSDTQYF.

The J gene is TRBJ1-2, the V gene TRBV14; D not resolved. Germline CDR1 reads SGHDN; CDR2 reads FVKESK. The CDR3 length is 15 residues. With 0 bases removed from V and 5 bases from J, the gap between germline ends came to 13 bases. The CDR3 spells CASSQEGPGRYGYTF. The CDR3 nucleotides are TGTGCCAGCAGCCAAGAGGGCCCCGGGCGGTATGGCTACACCTTC.

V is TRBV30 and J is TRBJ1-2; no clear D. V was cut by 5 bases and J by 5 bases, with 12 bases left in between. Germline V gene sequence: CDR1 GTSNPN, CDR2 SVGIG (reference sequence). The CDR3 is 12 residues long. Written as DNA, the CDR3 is TGTGCCTGGGCGGGCGGATTTTATGGCTACACCTTC. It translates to CAWAGGFYGYTF.

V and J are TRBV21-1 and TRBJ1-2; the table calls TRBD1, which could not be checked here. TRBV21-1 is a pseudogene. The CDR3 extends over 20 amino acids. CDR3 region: CASSKRRKGDQGRKRYGYTF. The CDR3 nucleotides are TGTGCCAGCAGCAAACGGCGAAAGGGGGATCAAGGTAGAAAACGCTATGGCTACACCTTC.

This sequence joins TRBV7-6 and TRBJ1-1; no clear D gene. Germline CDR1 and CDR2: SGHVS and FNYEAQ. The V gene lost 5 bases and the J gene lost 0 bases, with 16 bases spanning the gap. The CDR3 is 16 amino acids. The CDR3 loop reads CASSLGIPAMNTEAFF. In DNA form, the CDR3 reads TGTGCCAGCAGCCTCGGAATCCCGGCCATGAACACTGAAGCTTTCTTT.

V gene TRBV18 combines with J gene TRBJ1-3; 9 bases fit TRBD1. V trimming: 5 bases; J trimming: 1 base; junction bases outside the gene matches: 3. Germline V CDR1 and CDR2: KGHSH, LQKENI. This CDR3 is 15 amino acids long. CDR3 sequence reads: CASSSQGASGNTIYF. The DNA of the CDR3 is TGTGCCAGCTCATCACAGGGGGCTTCTGGAAACACCATATATTTT.

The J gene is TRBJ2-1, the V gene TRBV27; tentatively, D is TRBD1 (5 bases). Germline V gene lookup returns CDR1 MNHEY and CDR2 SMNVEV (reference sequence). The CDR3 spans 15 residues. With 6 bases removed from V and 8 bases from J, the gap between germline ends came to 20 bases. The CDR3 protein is CASSSLGPSRDEQFF. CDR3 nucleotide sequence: TGTGCCAGCAGCTCTTTGGGTCCAAGCAGGGATGAGCAGTTCTTC.

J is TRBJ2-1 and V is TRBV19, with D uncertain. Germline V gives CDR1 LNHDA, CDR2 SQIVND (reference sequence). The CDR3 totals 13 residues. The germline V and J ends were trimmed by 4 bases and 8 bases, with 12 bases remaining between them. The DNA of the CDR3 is TGTGCCAGTAGTACCTATACGCAAGATGAGCAGTTCTTC. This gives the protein CASSTYTQDEQFF.

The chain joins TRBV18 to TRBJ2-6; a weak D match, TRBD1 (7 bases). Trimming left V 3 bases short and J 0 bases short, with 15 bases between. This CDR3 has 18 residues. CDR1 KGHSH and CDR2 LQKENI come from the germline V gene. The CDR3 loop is CASSPMQGGDSGANVLTF. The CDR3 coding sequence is TGTGCCAGCTCACCTATGCAGGGGGGCGACTCTGGGGCCAACGTCCTGACTTTC.